This is a list of T cell receptor beta chains from one sample in a study of OX40 agonist ivuxolimab in advanced cancers. Produced via immunoSEQ multiplex PCR; TCRdb's table is partial and in-frame only. The sample carries tens of thousands of clones, more than 75% recorded once. This specimen consisted of CD4+ or CD8+ T cells sorted from blood, obtained in a trial of the OX40 agonist ivuxolimab. Receptor source: an adult with an advanced solid tumor such as melanoma, head and neck, liver or kidney cancer. CDR3s include the opening cysteine and the closing phenylalanine or tryptophan. D genes are given only for firm matches. Some rows have no size entry. The others give once, few or many, or a class for an expanded clone.

j_call,clone_size,v_call,d_call,cdr3_aa,cdr3_nt
TRBJ2-7,.,TRBV9,.,CASSTRWGQYEQYF,TGTGCCAGCAGCACCCGCTGGGGGCAGTACGAGCAGTACTTC
TRBJ2-1,.,TRBV9,TRBD2,CASSHPGTSGGRSSYNEQFF,TGTGCCAGCAGTCACCCCGGGACTAGCGGGGGGAGGAGCTCCTACAATGAGCAGTTCTTC
TRBJ1-3,.,TRBV5-1,TRBD1,CASTEGQPGNTIYF,TGCGCCAGCACCGAGGGACAGCCTGGAAACACCATATATTTT
TRBJ1-5,.,TRBV28,.,CASSISRGETQHF,TGTGCCAGCAGTATATCTCGTGGGGAGACCCAGCATTTT
TRBJ1-2,.,TRBV7-8,TRBD1,CASSLTQGAGGYTF,TGTGCCAGCAGCTTGACACAGGGGGCCGGTGGCTACACCTTC
TRBJ1-1,.,TRBV28,.,CASSQRRWTEAFF,TGTGCCAGCAGTCAACGGCGCTGGACTGAAGCTTTCTTT
TRBJ1-1,.,TRBV7-4,.,CASSFLGDRRSMNTEAFF,TGTGCCAGCAGTTTCCTGGGGGATCGGAGATCAATGAACACTGAAGCTTTCTTT
TRBJ2-2,.,TRBV19,.,CASSAQLSNTGELFF,TGTGCCAGTAGTGCACAACTTTCGAACACCGGGGAGCTGTTTTTT
TRBJ2-7,.,TRBV19,TRBD1,CASSSPGTGVYEQYF,TGTGCCAGTAGTTCTCCCGGGACAGGGGTTTACGAGCAGTACTTC
TRBJ1-5,.,TRBV6-5,.,CASSPGEEALWSQHF,TGTGCCAGCAGCCCTGGTGAGGAGGCCCTCTGGTCCCAGCATTTT
TRBJ1-1,.,TRBV10-1,.,CASSEVLWQQNTEAFF,TGCGCCAGCAGTGAGGTTCTCTGGCAGCAGAACACTGAAGCTTTCTTT
TRBJ2-7,.,TRBV15,.,CATSPTRGTSWQYF,TGTGCCACCAGCCCCACCAGGGGAACTTCGTGGCAGTACTTC
TRBJ2-5,once,TRBV5-6,.,CASSSQDRDGETQYF,TGTGCCAGCAGCTCACAAGACAGAGATGGGGAGACCCAGTACTTC
TRBJ2-7,.,TRBV13,.,CASSTRTASYEQYF,TGTGCCAGCAGCACCCGGACAGCCTCCTACGAGCAGTACTTC
TRBJ1-5,few,TRBV5-1,.,CASSLEAGMSPQHF,TGCGCCAGCAGCTTGGAGGCAGGGATGTCGCCCCAGCATTTT
TRBJ1-1,.,TRBV5-1,.,CASSPGRMNTEAFF,TGCGCCAGCAGCCCGGGACGGATGAACACTGAAGCTTTCTTT
TRBJ1-4,.,TRBV18,.,CASSPGVGVREKLFF,TGTGCCAGCTCACCAGGGGTAGGGGTACGCGAAAAACTGTTTTTT
TRBJ2-2,once,TRBV6-1,TRBD2,CASSAIAGGPDGELFF,TGTGCCAGCAGTGCTATAGCGGGGGGGCCTGATGGGGAGCTGTTTTTT
TRBJ2-5,.,TRBV7-2,.,CASSLGGEETQYF,TGTGCCAGCAGCTTAGGAGGGGAAGAGACCCAGTACTTC
TRBJ1-5,once,TRBV28,TRBD1,CASSLGQGHQPQHF,TGTGCCAGCAGTTTGGGACAGGGCCATCAGCCCCAGCATTTT
TRBJ1-4,.,TRBV5-1,TRBD1,CASSTQTGGGEKLFF,TGCGCCAGCAGCACTCAGACAGGGGGCGGTGAAAAACTGTTTTTT
TRBJ1-1,once,TRBV6-5,.,CASSYGGVDTTEAFF,TGTGCCAGCAGTTACGGGGGGGTTGACACCACTGAAGCTTTCTTT
TRBJ2-7,.,TRBV19,.,CASSIESGSSYEQYF,TGTGCCAGTAGTATAGAGTCAGGTTCATCCTACGAGCAGTACTTC
TRBJ1-4,.,TRBV13,.,CASSLGGPTNEKLFF,TGTGCCAGCAGCTTAGGGGGGCCAACTAATGAAAAACTGTTTTTT
TRBJ2-7,.,TRBV18,TRBD2,CASSYDSVAGVSYEQYF,TGTGCCAGCTCATATGACTCTGTAGCGGGAGTCTCCTACGAGCAGTACTTC
TRBJ2-3,.,TRBV6-1,.,CASSESAGGDTQYF,TGTGCCAGCAGTGAGTCAGCCGGAGGGGATACGCAGTATTTT
TRBJ1-1,.,TRBV5-4,TRBD1,CASSSQGGWTEAFF,TGTGCCAGCAGCTCACAGGGGGGGTGGACTGAAGCTTTCTTT
TRBJ2-4,.,TRBV5-6,TRBD2,CASSFSGRGASSKNIQYF,TGTGCCAGCAGCTTTTCCGGGCGGGGGGCATCATCCAAAAACATTCAGTACTTC
TRBJ1-5,once,TRBV7-9,TRBD1,CASSLGTGALHF,TGTGCCAGCAGCCTCGGGACAGGCGCTCTCCATTTT
TRBJ1-5,.,TRBV4-1,.,CASSQEGGRGSNQPQHF,TGCGCCAGCAGCCAAGAAGGAGGGAGGGGTAGCAATCAGCCCCAGCATTTT
TRBJ2-7,.,TRBV6-5,.,CASTRDWRDYEQYF,TGTGCCAGCACTAGGGATTGGCGGGACTACGAGCAGTACTTC
TRBJ2-6,.,TRBV9,TRBD1,CASSVRGLGANVLTF,TGTGCCAGCAGCGTAAGGGGGCTTGGTGCCAACGTCCTGACTTTC
TRBJ2-3,.,TRBV7-9,.,CASSLGSRGGRTDTQYF,TGTGCCAGCAGCTTAGGTTCAAGGGGGGGTAGAACAGATACGCAGTATTTT
TRBJ1-1,.,TRBV18,TRBD1,CASSRQGGLVNTEAFF,TGTGCCAGCTCGAGGCAGGGGGGACTGGTGAACACTGAAGCTTTCTTT
TRBJ2-7,.,TRBV28,TRBD2,CASSLFPGLAGGYEQYF,TGTGCCAGCAGCCTATTCCCGGGACTAGCGGGAGGCTACGAGCAGTACTTC
TRBJ1-5,.,TRBV5-1,.,CASSLEGNGNQPQHF,TGCGCCAGCAGCTTGGAGGGGAACGGCAATCAGCCCCAGCATTTT
TRBJ1-1,.,TRBV18,.,CASSWYRENTEAFF,TGTGCCAGCTCATGGTACAGGGAGAACACTGAAGCTTTCTTT
TRBJ2-1,.,TRBV28,.,CASSRTNNEQFF,TGTGCCAGCAGCCGGACGAACAATGAGCAGTTCTTC
TRBJ2-7,.,TRBV5-1,.,CASSLDPGTAYEQYF,TGCGCCAGCAGCTTGGACCCCGGGACGGCCTACGAGCAGTACTTC